Below, one T cell receptor beta chain is given with its context. This sample was included in a study of cytomegalovirus exposure and HLA in healthy donors. CDR1 is MGHRA, CDR2 YSYEKL, per germline. The CDR3 is 20 amino acids. The V end lost 0 bases, the J end lost 0 bases, and 21 bases lay between the germline ends. The table came from immunoSEQ multiplex PCR; TCRdb's copy has only in-frame clones and leaves some out. This repertoire shows fewer than 120,000 clones, 88% found once; its top ten account for approximately 1.4%. Sequencing was carried out using PBMCs. The V call is TRBV4-1, the J call TRBJ1-5; no definite D call. This TCR derives from a woman aged 30 to 39 in good health and CMV-seropositive. This CDR3 is CASSQDWNRSPSASNQPQHF. The CDR3 nucleotides read TGCGCCAGCAGCCAAGATTGGAACCGATCCCCTAGTGCTAGCAATCAGCCCCAGCATTTT.